The clone carrying this T cell receptor beta chain was found a few times. The antigen is unknown. The data were taken from a study of Graves' ophthalmopathy and Graves' hyperthyroidism. From RNA, the CDR3 regions of TCR beta chains were amplified and sequenced. An initial RT-PCR round employing HTBI primers preceded a second-round multiplex PCR. TCRdb reprocessed the multiplex PCR reads with MiXCR, giving one entry per CDR3 protein. The sample yields around 1,000,000 distinct CDR3 sequences, 35% to 40% seen once. Study-level findings and limits: The model's ophthalmopathy progression predictions had around 67% sensitivity and less than 85% specificity. Most expanded thyroid clonotypes above 0.001 frequency also appeared in blood.

Hyperthyroidism was new, under 2 months, in patients aged 18 to 65. Clinicians made diagnoses from clinical symptoms, serum thyroxine, TRAb, thyroid ultrasound and orbital computed tomography. CDR3 size: 16 residues. Looked up from germline, CDR1 is LGHDT and CDR2 is YNNKEL (reference sequence). Trimming pared 3 bases from V and 5 bases from J, leaving 19 bases between. This clonotype originated in an adult man with Graves' hyperthyroidism. The chain couples TRBV3-1 to TRBJ2-5; possibly TRBD2 for D (6 bases). Sequencing used peripheral blood or thyroid tissue (not recorded which). Written as DNA, the CDR3 is TGTGCCAGCAGCCACCAAAGGGGACTCCCTGGCGAGACCCAGTACTTC. It encodes CASSHQRGLPGETQYF.